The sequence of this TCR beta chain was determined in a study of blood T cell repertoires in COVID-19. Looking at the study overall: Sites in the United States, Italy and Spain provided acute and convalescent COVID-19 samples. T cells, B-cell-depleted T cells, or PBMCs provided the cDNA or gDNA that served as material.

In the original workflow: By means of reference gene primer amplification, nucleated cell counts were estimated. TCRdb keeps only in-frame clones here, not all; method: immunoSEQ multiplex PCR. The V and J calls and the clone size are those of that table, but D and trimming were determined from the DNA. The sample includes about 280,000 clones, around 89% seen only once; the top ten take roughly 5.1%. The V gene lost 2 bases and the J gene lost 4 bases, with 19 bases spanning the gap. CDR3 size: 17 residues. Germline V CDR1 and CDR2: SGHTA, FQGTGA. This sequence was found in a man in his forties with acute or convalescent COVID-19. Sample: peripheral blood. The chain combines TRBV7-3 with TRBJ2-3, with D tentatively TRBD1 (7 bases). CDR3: CASSLLQVAGGSDTQYF. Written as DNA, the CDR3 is TGTGCCAGCAGCTTACTCCAGGTGGCAGGGGGGTCAGATACGCAGTATTTT.